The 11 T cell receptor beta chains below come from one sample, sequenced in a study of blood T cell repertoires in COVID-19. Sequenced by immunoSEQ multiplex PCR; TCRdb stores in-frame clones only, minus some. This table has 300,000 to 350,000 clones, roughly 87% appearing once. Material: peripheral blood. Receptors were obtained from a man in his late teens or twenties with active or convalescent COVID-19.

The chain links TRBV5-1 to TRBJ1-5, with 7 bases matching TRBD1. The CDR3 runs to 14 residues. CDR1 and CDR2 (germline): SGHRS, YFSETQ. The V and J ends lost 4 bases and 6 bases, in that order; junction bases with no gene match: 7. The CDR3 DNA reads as TGCGCCAGCAGCCCCACGACAGGGCGTCAGCCCCAGCATTTT. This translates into CASSPTTGRQPQHF.

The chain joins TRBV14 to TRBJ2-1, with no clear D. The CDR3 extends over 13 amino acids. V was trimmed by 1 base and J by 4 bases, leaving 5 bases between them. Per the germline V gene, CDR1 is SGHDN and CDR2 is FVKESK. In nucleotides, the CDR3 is TGTGCCAGCAGCCAAGCCCAGTACAATGAGCAGTTCTTC. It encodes CASSQAQYNEQFF.

The CDR3 coding sequence is TGCGCCACCAAGAACGACAGGGGCTCCTCTGAGCAGTTCTTC. Encoded protein: CATKNDRGSSEQFF. The J gene is TRBJ2-1, the V gene TRBV5-1; 8 positions match TRBD1. From germline, CDR1 is SGHRS and CDR2 YFSETQ. The CDR3 runs 14 residues. Trimming removed 9 bases from V and 9 bases from J; junction bases left unmatched: 14.

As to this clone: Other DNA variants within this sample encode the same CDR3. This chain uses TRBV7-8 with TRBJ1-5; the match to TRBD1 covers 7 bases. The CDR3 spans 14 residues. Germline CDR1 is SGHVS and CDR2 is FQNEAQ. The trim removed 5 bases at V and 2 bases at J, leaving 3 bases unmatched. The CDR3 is CASSLDRGNQPQHF. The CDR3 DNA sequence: TGTGCCAGCAGCCTCGACAGGGGCAATCAGCCCCAGCATTTT.

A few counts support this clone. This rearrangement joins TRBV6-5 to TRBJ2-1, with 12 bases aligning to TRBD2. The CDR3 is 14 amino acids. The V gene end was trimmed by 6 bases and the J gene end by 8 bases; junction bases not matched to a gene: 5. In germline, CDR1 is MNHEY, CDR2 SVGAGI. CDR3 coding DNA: TGTGCCAGCAGGCTAGCGGGAGGGCCGGATGAGCAGTTCTTC. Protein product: CASRLAGGPDEQFF.

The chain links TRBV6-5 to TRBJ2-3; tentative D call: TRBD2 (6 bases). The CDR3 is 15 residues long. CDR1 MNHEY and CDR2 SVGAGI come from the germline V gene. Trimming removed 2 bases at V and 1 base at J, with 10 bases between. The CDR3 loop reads CASSYVGSGTDTQYF. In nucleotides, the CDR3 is TGTGCCAGCAGTTACGTCGGGAGTGGCACAGATACGCAGTATTTT.

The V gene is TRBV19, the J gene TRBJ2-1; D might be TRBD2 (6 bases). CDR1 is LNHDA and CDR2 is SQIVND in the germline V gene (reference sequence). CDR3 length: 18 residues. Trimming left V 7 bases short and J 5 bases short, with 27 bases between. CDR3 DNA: TGTGCCAGTATCGGGGGTGGCCCTAACGGGGTGGGTAACAATGAGCAGTTCTTC. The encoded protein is CASIGGGPNGVGNNEQFF. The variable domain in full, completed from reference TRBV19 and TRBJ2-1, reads DGGITQSPKYLFRKEGQNVTLSCEQNLNHDAMYWYRQDPGQGLRLIYYSQIVNDFQKGDIAEGYSVSREKKESFPLTVTSAQKNPTAFYLCASIGGGPNGVGNNEQFFGPGTRLTVL.

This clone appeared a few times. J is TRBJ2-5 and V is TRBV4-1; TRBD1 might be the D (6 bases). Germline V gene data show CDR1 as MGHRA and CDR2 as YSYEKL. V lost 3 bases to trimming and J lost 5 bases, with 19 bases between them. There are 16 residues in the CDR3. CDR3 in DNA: TGCGCCAGCAGCCAGGCCCGTCCACAGGGACGGGAGACCCAGTACTTC. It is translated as CASSQARPQGRETQYF.

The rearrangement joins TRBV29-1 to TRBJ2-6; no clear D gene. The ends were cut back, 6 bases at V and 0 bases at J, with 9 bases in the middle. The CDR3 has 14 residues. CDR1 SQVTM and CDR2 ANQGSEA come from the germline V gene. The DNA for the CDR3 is TGCAGCGTATGTAATTACTCTGGGGCCAACGTCCTGACTTTC. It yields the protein CSVCNYSGANVLTF.

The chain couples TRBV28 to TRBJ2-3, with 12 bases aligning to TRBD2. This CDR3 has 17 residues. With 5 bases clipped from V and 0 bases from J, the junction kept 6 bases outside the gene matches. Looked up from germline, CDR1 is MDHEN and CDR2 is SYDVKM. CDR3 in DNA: TGTGCCAGCAGTCAAACAACTAGCGGGAGGAGCACAGATACGCAGTATTTT. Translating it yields CASSQTTSGRSTDTQYF.

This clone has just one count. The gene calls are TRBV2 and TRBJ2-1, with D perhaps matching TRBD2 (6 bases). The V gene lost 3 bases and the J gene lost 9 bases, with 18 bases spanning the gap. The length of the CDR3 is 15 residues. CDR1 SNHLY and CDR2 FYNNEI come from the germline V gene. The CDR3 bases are TGTGCCAGCAGTGAGACGGAGGGCGTGGGTGGTGAGCAGTTCTTC. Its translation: CASSETEGVGGEQFF.